These T cell receptor beta chains were read from a single sample in a study of blood T cell repertoires in COVID-19. Profiled with immunoSEQ multiplex PCR; TCRdb holds only in-frame clones, not every one. The sample yields more than 70,000 clones, 85% seen once. Specimen: peripheral blood. These receptors all stem from a man in his 60s with acute or convalescent COVID-19. Each CDR3 is given with its conserved first and last residue. The order of the fields is V gene, J gene, D gene, clone size, CDR3 DNA, CDR3 protein. D genes are given only for firm matches. A row's size may be missing; if present it is once, few, many or a size class.

v_call: TRBV6-1
j_call: TRBJ2-1
d_call: TRBD2
clone_size: NA
cdr3_nt: TGTGCCAGCAGTGAAGCGGTGTTTGCGGGAGGGGGTGAGCAGTTCTTC
cdr3_aa: CASSEAVFAGGGEQFF

v_call: TRBV9
j_call: TRBJ1-4
d_call: TRBD1
clone_size: NA
cdr3_nt: TGTGCCAGCGGCACGACAGGGGTTAATGAAAAACTGTTTTTT
cdr3_aa: CASGTTGVNEKLFF

v_call: TRBV24-1
j_call: TRBJ2-3
d_call: TRBD2
clone_size: NA
cdr3_nt: TGTGCCACCAGTGTGGGACTAGCGGGAGTTGCAGATACGCAGTATTTT
cdr3_aa: CATSVGLAGVADTQYF

v_call: TRBV6-1
j_call: TRBJ1-5
d_call: NA
clone_size: medium-sized
cdr3_nt: TGTGCCAGCAGTGAAGTAGGACAGAATGGTCAGCCCCAGCATTTT
cdr3_aa: CASSEVGQNGQPQHF

v_call: TRBV2
j_call: TRBJ1-5
d_call: NA
clone_size: NA
cdr3_nt: TGTGCCAGCACCGTTGGCGGGAATCAGCCCCAGCATTTT
cdr3_aa: CASTVGGNQPQHF

v_call: TRBV9
j_call: TRBJ1-2
d_call: TRBD1
clone_size: NA
cdr3_nt: TGTGCCAGCAGCAAGGGGACAGCATGGGGTAACTATGGCTACACCTTC
cdr3_aa: CASSKGTAWGNYGYTF

v_call: TRBV27
j_call: TRBJ2-5
d_call: TRBD2
clone_size: NA
cdr3_nt: TGTGCCAGCAGTTTATCTGCGGGAGTGGTCGTGGAGACCCAGTACTTC
cdr3_aa: CASSLSAGVVVETQYF

v_call: TRBV18
j_call: TRBJ2-3
d_call: TRBD2
clone_size: NA
cdr3_nt: TGTGCCAGCTCACCATTTCCCCCTAGCGGGAGCACAGATACGCAGTATTTT
cdr3_aa: CASSPFPPSGSTDTQYF

v_call: TRBV6-2/TRBV6-3
j_call: TRBJ1-3
d_call: NA
clone_size: NA
cdr3_nt: TGTGCCAGCAGTCTGGGCAGTGCCTCGGACACCATATATTTT
cdr3_aa: CASSLGSASDTIYF

v_call: TRBV25-1
j_call: TRBJ2-1
d_call: NA
clone_size: NA
cdr3_nt: TGTGCCAGCAGTGAATACGGGGGTAGAGGGTACAATGAGCAGTTCTTC
cdr3_aa: CASSEYGGRGYNEQFF

v_call: TRBV27
j_call: TRBJ2-5
d_call: TRBD2
clone_size: NA
cdr3_nt: TGTGCCAGCAGTTCGGGGACTAGCGGCACGGGCGCGACCCAGTACTTC
cdr3_aa: CASSSGTSGTGATQYF

v_call: TRBV10-3
j_call: TRBJ2-1
d_call: TRBD1
clone_size: NA
cdr3_nt: TGTGCCATCAGTTACGACAGGGGTACCTACAATGAGCAGTTCTTC
cdr3_aa: CAISYDRGTYNEQFF

v_call: TRBV18
j_call: TRBJ2-2
d_call: NA
clone_size: NA
cdr3_nt: TGTGCCAGCTCACCACCGGGGAAGGGGGCGAACACCGGGGAGCTGTTTTTT
cdr3_aa: CASSPPGKGANTGELFF

v_call: TRBV11-2
j_call: TRBJ2-2
d_call: TRBD1
clone_size: NA
cdr3_nt: TGTGCCAGCAGCCGACTGGGACAGCTAAACACCGGGGAGCTGTTTTTT
cdr3_aa: CASSRLGQLNTGELFF

v_call: TRBV11-2
j_call: TRBJ1-5
d_call: NA
clone_size: NA
cdr3_nt: TGTGCCAGCAGCTTAGACGGAGTCAGCAATCAGCCCCAGCATTTT
cdr3_aa: CASSLDGVSNQPQHF

v_call: TRBV29-1
j_call: TRBJ1-1
d_call: TRBD1
clone_size: NA
cdr3_nt: TGCAGCGTCCTAAGGGACAGCGGGACTGAAGCTTTCTTT
cdr3_aa: CSVLRDSGTEAFF

v_call: TRBV6-2/TRBV6-3
j_call: TRBJ1-1
d_call: NA
clone_size: NA
cdr3_nt: TGTGCCAGCAGCCCCTGGGGCAAAATGAACACTGAAGCTTTCTTT
cdr3_aa: CASSPWGKMNTEAFF

v_call: TRBV6-2/TRBV6-3
j_call: TRBJ1-5
d_call: NA
clone_size: NA
cdr3_nt: TGTGCCAGCAGTTATCTTTCGGGAAGAAATAGCAATCAGCCCCAGCATTTT
cdr3_aa: CASSYLSGRNSNQPQHF

v_call: TRBV11-2
j_call: TRBJ1-1
d_call: NA
clone_size: NA
cdr3_nt: TGTGCCAGCAGCTTAAAGGGGTCCGGCCCCTCGATAGGCGACACTGAAGCTTTCTTT
cdr3_aa: CASSLKGSGPSIGDTEAFF

v_call: TRBV10-3
j_call: TRBJ2-5
d_call: NA
clone_size: NA
cdr3_nt: TGTGCCATCAGTGAAGGGGGACAAGAGACCCAGTACTTC
cdr3_aa: CAISEGGQETQYF

v_call: TRBV6-2/TRBV6-3
j_call: TRBJ1-2
d_call: TRBD1
clone_size: NA
cdr3_nt: TGTGCCAGCAGCCCGGGACAGGGGGCGCATGGAACCTTC
cdr3_aa: CASSPGQGAHGTF

v_call: TRBV14
j_call: TRBJ2-4
d_call: NA
clone_size: NA
cdr3_nt: TGTGCCAGCAGCCACGGTCAAAAAAACATTCAGTACTTC
cdr3_aa: CASSHGQKNIQYF

v_call: TRBV5-1
j_call: TRBJ2-3
d_call: NA
clone_size: NA
cdr3_nt: TGCGCCAGCAGCCTTGCCCTTAGCGGAGTAAGCACAGATACGCAGTATTTT
cdr3_aa: CASSLALSGVSTDTQYF

v_call: TRBV7-8
j_call: TRBJ2-1
d_call: TRBD1
clone_size: NA
cdr3_nt: TGTGCCAGCAACTTACCTACAGGGGTGGGCTCCTACAATGAGCAGTTCTTC
cdr3_aa: CASNLPTGVGSYNEQFF

v_call: TRBV4-1
j_call: TRBJ1-5
d_call: TRBD1
clone_size: once
cdr3_nt: TGCGCCAGCAGCCCTACACCGGGACAGGGATTGCAGCCCCAGCATTTT
cdr3_aa: CASSPTPGQGLQPQHF